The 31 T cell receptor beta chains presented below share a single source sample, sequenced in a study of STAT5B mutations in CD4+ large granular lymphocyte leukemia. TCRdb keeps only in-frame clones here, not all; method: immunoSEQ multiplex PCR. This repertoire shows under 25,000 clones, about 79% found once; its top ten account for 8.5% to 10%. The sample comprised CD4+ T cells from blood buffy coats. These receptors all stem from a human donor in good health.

CDR3 protein: CASSWNWRGDSTDTQYF. The CDR3 DNA reads as TGTGCCAGCAGCTGGAATTGGCGGGGGGATAGCACAGATACGCAGTATTTT. This chain uses TRBV7-9 with TRBJ2-3, with 8 bases aligning to TRBD2. This CDR3 comprises 17 residues. Germline-derived CDR1 and CDR2 are SEHNR and FQNEAQ (reference sequence). Trimming cost V 4 bases and J 0 bases; bases outside gene matches: 9.

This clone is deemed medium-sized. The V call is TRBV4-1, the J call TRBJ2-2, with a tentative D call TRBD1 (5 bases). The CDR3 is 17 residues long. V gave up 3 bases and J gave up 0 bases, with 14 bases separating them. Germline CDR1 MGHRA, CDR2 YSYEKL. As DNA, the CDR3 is TGCGCCAGCAGCCAGTTGGCAGAGACAGCGAACACCGGGGAGCTGTTTTTT. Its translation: CASSQLAETANTGELFF.

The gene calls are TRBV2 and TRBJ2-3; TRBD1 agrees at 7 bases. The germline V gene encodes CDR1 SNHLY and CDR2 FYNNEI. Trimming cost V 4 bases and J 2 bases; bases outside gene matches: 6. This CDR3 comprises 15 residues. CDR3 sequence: CASSGSGQYTDTQYF. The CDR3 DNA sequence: TGTGCCAGCAGTGGATCGGGACAGTACACAGATACGCAGTATTTT.

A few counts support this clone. In DNA, the CDR3 is TGTGCCAGCAGTTGGCCTGGCGGGGAGCTGTTTTTT. Its protein is CASSWPGGELFF. The J gene is TRBJ2-2, the V gene TRBV2, with D unclear. CDR1 is SNHLY, CDR2 FYNNEI, per germline. V was pared by 5 bases and J by 7 bases, with 8 bases between. The CDR3 is 12 amino acids.

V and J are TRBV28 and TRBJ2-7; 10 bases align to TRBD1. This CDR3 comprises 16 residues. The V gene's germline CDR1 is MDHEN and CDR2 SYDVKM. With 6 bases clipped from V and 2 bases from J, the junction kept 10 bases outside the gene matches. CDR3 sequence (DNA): TGTGCCAGCAGCCCCATTTGGGACAGGGGAACCTACGAGCAGTACTTC. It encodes CASSPIWDRGTYEQYF.

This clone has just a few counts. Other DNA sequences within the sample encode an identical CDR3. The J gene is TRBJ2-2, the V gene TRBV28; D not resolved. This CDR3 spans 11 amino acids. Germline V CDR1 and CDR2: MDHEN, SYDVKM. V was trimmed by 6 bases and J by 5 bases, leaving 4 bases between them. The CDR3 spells CASRSTGELFF. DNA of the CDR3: TGTGCCAGCAGGTCTACCGGGGAGCTGTTTTTT.

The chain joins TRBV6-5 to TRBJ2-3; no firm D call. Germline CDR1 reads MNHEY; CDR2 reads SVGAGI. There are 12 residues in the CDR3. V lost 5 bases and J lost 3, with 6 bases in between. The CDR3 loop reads CASSRGTDTQYF. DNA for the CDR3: TGTGCCAGCAGTCGAGGTACAGATACGCAGTATTTT.

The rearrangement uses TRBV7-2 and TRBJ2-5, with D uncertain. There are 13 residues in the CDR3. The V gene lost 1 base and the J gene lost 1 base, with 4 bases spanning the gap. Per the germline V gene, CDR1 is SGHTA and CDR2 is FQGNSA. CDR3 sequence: CASSLGPQETQYF. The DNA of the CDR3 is TGTGCCAGCAGCTTAGGGCCCCAAGAGACCCAGTACTTC.

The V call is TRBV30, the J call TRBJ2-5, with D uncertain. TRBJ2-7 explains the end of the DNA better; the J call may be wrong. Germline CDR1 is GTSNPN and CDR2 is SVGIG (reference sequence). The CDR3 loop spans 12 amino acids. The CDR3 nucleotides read TGTGCCTGGAATCTCGGACCCTACGAGCAGTACTTC. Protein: CAWNLGPYEQYF.

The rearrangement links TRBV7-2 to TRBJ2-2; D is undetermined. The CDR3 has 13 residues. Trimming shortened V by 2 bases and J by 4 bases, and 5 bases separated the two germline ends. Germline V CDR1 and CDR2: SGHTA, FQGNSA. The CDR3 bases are TGTGCCAGCAGCTTACTTTCCACCGGGGAGCTGTTTTTT. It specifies CASSLLSTGELFF. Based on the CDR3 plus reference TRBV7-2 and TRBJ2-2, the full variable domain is GAGVSQSPSNKVTEKGKDVELRCDPISGHTALYWYRQSLGQGLEFLIYFQGNSAPDKSGLPSDRFSAERTGGSVSTLTIQRTQQEDSAVYLCASSLLSTGELFFGEGSRLTVL.

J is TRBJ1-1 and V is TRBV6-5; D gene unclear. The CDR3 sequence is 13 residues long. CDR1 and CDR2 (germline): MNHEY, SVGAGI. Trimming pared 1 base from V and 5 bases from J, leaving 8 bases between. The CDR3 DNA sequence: TGTGCCAGCAGTTACTTCAGCGGGACTGAAGCTTTCTTT. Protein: CASSYFSGTEAFF.

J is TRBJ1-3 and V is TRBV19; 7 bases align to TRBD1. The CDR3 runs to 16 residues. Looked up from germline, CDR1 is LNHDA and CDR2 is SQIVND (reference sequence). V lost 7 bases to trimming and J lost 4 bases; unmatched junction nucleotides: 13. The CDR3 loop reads CASKPGGTAVGNTIYF. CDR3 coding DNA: TGTGCCAGTAAACCCGGGGGGACAGCGGTCGGAAACACCATATATTTT.

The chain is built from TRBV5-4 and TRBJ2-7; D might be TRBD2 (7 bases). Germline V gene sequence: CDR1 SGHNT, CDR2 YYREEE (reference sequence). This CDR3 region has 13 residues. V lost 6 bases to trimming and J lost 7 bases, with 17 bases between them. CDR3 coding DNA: TGTGCCAGCACCCCCGCGAAGGGGGGGGAGCAGTACGTC. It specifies CASTPAKGGEQYV.

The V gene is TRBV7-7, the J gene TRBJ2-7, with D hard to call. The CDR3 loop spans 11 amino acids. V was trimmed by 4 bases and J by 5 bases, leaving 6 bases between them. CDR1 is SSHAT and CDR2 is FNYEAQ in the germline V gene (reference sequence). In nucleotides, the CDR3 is TGTGCCAGCAGCTCGGGCGACGAGCAGTACTTC. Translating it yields CASSSGDEQYF.

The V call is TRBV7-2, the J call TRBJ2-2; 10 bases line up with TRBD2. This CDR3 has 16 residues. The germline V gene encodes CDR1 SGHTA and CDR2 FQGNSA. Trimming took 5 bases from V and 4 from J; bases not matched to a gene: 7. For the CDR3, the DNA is TGTGCCAGCAGCCGGGGACTAGCGTTAGGCACCGGGGAGCTGTTTTTT. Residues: CASSRGLALGTGELFF.

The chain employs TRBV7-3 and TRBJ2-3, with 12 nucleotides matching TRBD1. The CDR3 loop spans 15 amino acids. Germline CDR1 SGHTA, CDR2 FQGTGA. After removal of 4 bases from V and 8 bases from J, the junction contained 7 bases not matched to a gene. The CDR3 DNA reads TGTGCCAGCAGCTCGGGACAGGGGGCGGTCGGTACGCAGTATTTT. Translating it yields CASSSGQGAVGTQYF.

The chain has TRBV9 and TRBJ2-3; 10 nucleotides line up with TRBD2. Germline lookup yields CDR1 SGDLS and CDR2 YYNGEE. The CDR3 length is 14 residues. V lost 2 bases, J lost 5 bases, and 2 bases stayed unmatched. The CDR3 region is CASSVGLAEDTQYF. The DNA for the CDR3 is TGTGCCAGCAGCGTCGGACTAGCGGAAGATACGCAGTATTTT.

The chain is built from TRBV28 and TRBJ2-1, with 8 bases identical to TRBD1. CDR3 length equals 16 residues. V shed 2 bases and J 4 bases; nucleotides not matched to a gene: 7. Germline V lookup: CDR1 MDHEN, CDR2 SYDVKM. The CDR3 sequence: CASSLVGGQVYNEQFF. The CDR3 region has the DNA TGTGCCAGCAGTTTAGTAGGGGGACAGGTATACAATGAGCAGTTCTTC.

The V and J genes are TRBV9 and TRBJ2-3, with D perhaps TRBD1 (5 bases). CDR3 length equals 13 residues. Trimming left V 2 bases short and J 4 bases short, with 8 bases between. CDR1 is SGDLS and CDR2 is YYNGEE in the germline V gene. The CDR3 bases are TGTGCCAGCAGCGTGGGGCGACCAGATACGCAGTATTTT. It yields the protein CASSVGRPDTQYF.

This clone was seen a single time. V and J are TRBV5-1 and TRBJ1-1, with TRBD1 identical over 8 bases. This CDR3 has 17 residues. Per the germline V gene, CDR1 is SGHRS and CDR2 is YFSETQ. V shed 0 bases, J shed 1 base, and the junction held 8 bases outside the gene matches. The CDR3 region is CASSLVGTGRENTEAFF. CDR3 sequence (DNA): TGCGCCAGCAGCTTGGTAGGGACAGGCCGCGAGAACACTGAAGCTTTCTTT. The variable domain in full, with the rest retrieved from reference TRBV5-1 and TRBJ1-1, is KAGVTQTPRYLIKTRGQQVTLSCSPISGHRSVSWYQQTPGQGLQFLFEYFSETQRNKGNFPGRFSGRQFSNSRSEMNVSTLELGDSALYLCASSLVGTGRENTEAFFGQGTRLTVV.

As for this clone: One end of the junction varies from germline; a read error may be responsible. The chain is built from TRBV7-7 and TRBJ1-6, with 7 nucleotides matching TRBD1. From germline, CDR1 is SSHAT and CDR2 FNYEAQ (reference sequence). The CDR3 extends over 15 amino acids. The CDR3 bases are TGTGCTAGCAGCCTAGAGAGGGGGCCTTTTTCACCCCTCCACTTT. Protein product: CASSLERGPFSPLHF.

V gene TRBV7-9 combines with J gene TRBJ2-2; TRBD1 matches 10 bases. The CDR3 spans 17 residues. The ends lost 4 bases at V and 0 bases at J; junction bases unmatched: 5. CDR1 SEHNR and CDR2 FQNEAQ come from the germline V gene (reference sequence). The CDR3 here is CASSWDRGTPNTGELFF. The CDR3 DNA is TGTGCCAGCAGCTGGGACAGGGGAACACCGAACACCGGGGAGCTGTTTTTT.

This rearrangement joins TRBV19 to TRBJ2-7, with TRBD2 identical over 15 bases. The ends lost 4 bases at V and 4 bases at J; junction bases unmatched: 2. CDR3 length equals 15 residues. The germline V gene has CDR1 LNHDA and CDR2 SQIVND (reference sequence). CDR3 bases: TGTGCCAGTAGTAGGACTAGCGGGAGGGGATACGAGCAGTACTTC. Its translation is CASSRTSGRGYEQYF.

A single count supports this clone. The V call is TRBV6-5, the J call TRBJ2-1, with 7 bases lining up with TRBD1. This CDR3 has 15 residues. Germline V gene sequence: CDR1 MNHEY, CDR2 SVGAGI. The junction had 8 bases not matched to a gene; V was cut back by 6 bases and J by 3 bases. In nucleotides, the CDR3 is TGTGCCAGCAGCCGACTACAGGGGTTCTACAATGAGCAGTTCTTC. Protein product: CASSRLQGFYNEQFF.

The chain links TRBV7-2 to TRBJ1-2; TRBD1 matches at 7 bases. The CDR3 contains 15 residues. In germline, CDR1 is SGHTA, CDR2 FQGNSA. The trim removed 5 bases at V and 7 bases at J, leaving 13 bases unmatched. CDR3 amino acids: CASSPGTARSSGYTF. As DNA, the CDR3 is TGTGCCAGCAGCCCAGGGACAGCCAGGTCGAGTGGCTACACCTTC.

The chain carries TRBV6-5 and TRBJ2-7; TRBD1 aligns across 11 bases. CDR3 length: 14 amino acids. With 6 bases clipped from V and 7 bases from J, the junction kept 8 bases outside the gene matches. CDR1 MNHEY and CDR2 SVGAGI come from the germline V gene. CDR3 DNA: TGTGCCAGCAGGACCGGGACAGGGGGTTGGGAGCAGTACTTC. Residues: CASRTGTGGWEQYF.

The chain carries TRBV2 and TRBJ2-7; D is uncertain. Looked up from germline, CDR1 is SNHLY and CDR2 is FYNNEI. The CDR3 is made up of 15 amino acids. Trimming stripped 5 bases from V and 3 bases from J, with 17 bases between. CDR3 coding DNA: TGTGCCAGCAGTCCCGGACGCTACCCCGGCTACGAGCAGTACGTC. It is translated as CASSPGRYPGYEQYV.

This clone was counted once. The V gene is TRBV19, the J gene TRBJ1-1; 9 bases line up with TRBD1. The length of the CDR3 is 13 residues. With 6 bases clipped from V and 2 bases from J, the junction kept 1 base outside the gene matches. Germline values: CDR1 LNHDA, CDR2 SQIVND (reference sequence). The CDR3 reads CASRTGGNTEAFF. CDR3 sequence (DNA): TGTGCCAGTAGGACAGGGGGAAACACTGAAGCTTTCTTT.

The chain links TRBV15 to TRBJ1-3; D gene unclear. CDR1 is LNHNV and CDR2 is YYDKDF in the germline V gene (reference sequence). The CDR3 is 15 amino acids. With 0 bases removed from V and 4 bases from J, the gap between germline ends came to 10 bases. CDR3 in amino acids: CATSRDRTAGNTIYF. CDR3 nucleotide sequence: TGTGCCACCAGCAGAGATCGTACCGCCGGAAACACCATATATTTT.

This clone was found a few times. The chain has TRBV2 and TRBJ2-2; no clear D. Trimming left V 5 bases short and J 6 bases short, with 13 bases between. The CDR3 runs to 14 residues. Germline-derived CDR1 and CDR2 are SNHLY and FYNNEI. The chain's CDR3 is CASSNGPPAGELFF. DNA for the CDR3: TGTGCCAGCAGTAACGGGCCCCCGGCCGGGGAGCTGTTTTTT.

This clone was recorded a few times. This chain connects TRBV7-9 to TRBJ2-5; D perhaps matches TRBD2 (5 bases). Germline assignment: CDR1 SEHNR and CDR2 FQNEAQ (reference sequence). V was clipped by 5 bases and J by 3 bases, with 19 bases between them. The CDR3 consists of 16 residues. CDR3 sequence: CASSPNRRERKETQYF. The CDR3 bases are TGTGCCAGCAGCCCCAACCGCCGGGAACGGAAAGAGACCCAGTACTTC.